This T cell receptor beta chain was retrieved from a study of neurological immune-mediated disorders (dated 2019 in TCRdb). Notes on the research overall: Among the 34 multiple sclerosis patients, relapsing-remitting MS was present in some 31 and secondary progressive MS was present in 3. The cohort included approximately 68 subjects: approximately 15 with HAM/TSP, approximately 35 with multiple sclerosis, and 20 or so healthy controls. The approximately 98 TCR-beta libraries included longitudinal samples, technical triplicates and paired sorted CD4+ and CD8+ T-cell subsets alongside PBMC samples. Using UMI-based sequencing, the study compared peripheral blood TCR-beta repertoires from patients with HTLV-I-associated myelopathy (HAM/TSP), patients with multiple sclerosis, and healthy controls. Longitudinal HAM/TSP and healthy donors had 3 time-points each (3-40 month intervals).

The sample's time point label is to be understood as: longitudinal time-point 2. Libraries from unsorted PBMCs were made from 2 million PBMCs kept in RNAlater at -80 degrees C until RNA extraction. The multiple sclerosis patients were enrolled in a US clinical protocol that used magnetic resonance imaging to evaluate disease progression. PBMCs were separated from peripheral blood using Ficoll-Hypaque density gradient centrifugation and then cryopreserved in liquid nitrogen. Overall study results and their limits: In phylogenetic analysis, the repertoires of 18 of 34 MS patients grouped into a cluster of related CDR3 sequences, which suggests a possible signature at the repertoire level. The MS cluster was not associated with any clinical or MRI features, and the authors stated that larger cohorts are needed. The highest TCR clonal expansion was observed in HAM/TSP patients, whereas the lowest was observed in MS patients, even when compared with healthy controls. Expanded clones from different subjects shared no identical CDR3 amino acid sequences, which suggests that TCR-beta repertoires were private in all groups.

To synthesize cDNA, template-switch 5'RACE was performed with a primer carrying a 10-nucleotide random unique molecular identifier so that each TCR transcript was tagged. Over 190 million TCR-beta sequences, covering 15-18 subjects, were produced in each sequencing run. Total RNA was extracted with the RNeasy kit. The KAPA Real-time Library Amplification kit was used to amplify TCR-beta VDJ regions with primers for the TCR constant region and the 5'RACE anchor. A first PCR added sample indexes and Illumina adaptors, and a second PCR then raised library yield. After Ampure bead purification, the roughly 650 bp TCR product was size-selected on a 2% E-gel SizeSelection system. Before pooling, libraries had their quality checked on a Bioanalyzer, their concentration measured with Qubit, and their quantity determined with the Kapa Library Quantification kit. An Illumina HiSeq 2500 sequenced the libraries paired-end 2 x 150 bp. To increase sequence diversity, about 25-31% phiX was spiked into each library pool. As for the authors' bioinformatics: Quality-filtered reads were processed with the UMI-based MiGEC pipeline, and over 90% of raw TCR sequences were removed by the MiGEC pipeline during error correction. IMGT germline references were used for alignment of VDJ genes, and clonotypes were defined by a unique CDR3 amino acid sequence together with V-J genes. Clonal expansion, Shannon diversity, and CDR3 relatedness (CalcPairwiseDistances, ClusterSamples) were evaluated with VDJtools, and phylogenetic trees were built with CLCbio workbench. A clone was classed as expanded if it had 8 or more unique UMIs, a cutoff based on coefficient-of-variation modelling across technical triplicates. The raw public data were reprocessed by TCRdb itself: fastp quality trimming at Q25, MiXCR clonotype calling, in-frame beta chains only. Each CDR3 protein appears once, grouped with its most common genes and DNA. The V and J calls were determined by TCRdb, not by the authors. This sample comprises roughly 80,000 distinct CDR3 sequences, over 4.5% of them detected only once. 7.9% of the sample is taken by the ten largest.

The CDR3 numbers 14 residues from cysteine through phenylalanine. Solely the CDR3 DNA is kept, with 42 bases framed from the first base. The germline V gene yields SGHRS for CDR1 and YFSETQ for CDR2. Trimming leaves V shorter by 5 bases and J shorter by 1 base, with the junction holding 2 bases beyond the gene matches. This clonotype was observed many times. Its recognized antigen is unknown. Base-call qualities are not available, and no considerably larger clone is one nucleotide away. The receptor's source is a woman between 55 and 75 years old with multiple sclerosis. The rearrangement joined TRBV5-1 to TRBJ2-3; 9 bases in the middle match TRBD2. Sequencing used PBMCs. The bases are TGCGCCAGCAGTAGGACTAGCGGCACAGATACGCAGTATTTT. The translation is CASSRTSGTDTQYF.